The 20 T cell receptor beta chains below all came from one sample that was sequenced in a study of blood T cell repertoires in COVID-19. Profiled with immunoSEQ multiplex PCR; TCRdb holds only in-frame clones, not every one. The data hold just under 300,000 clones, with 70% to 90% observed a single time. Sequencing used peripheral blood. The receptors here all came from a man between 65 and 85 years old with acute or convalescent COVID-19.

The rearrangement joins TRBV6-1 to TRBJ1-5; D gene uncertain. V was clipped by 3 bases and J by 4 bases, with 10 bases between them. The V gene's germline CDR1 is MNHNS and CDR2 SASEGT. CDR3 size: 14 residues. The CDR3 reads CASSEQAFNQPQHF. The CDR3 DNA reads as TGTGCCAGCAGTGAGCAGGCGTTTAATCAGCCCCAGCATTTT.

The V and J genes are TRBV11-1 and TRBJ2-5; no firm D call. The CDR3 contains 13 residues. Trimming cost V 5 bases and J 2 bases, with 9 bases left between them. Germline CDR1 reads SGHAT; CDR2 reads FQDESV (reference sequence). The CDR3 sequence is CASSRSRQETQYF. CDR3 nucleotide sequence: TGTGCCAGCAGCCGAAGCCGACAAGAGACCCAGTACTTC.

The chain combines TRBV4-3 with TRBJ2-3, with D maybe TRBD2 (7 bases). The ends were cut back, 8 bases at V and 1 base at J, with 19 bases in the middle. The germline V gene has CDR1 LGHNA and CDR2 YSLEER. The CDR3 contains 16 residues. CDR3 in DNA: TGCGCCAGCTCGAAGGCCAAGGGGGGGGGCACAGATACGCAGTATTTT. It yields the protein CASSKAKGGGTDTQYF.

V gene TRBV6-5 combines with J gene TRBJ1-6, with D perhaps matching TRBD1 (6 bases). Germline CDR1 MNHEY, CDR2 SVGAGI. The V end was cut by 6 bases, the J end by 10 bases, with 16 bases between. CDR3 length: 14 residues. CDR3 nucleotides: TGTGCCAGCAGGGCGGAAACAGGGAACTCACCCCTCCACTTT. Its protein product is CASRAETGNSPLHF.

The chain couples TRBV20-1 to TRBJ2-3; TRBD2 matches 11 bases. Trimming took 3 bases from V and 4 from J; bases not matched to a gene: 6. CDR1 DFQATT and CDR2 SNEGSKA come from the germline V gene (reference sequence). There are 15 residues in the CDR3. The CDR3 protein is CSASRASGGSDTQYF. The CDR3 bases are TGCAGTGCTAGTCGGGCTAGCGGGGGGTCAGATACGCAGTATTTT.

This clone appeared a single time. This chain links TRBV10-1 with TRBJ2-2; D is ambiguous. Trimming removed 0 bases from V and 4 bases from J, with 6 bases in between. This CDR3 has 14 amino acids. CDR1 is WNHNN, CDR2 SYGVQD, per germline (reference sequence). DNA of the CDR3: TGCGCCAGCAGTGAGTCTGGCAGCACCGGGGAGCTGTTTTTT. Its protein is CASSESGSTGELFF.

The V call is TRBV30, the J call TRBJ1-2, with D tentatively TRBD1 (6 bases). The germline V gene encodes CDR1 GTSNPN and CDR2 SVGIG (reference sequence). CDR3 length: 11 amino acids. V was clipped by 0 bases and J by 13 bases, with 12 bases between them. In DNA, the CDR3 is TGTGCCTGGAGTGTAGACAGGCTGCGCACCTTC. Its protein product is CAWSVDRLRTF.

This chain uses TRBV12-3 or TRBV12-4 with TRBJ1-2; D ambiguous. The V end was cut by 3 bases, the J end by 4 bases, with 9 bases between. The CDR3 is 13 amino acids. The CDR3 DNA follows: TGTGCCAGCAGTTTCTCCGGGTTCTATGGCTACACCTTC. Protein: CASSFSGFYGYTF.

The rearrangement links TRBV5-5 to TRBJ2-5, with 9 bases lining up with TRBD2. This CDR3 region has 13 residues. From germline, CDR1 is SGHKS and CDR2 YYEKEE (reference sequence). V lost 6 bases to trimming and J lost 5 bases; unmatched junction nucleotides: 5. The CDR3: CASNPAGGETQYF. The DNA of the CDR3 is TGTGCCAGCAACCCGGCGGGGGGGGAGACCCAGTACTTC.

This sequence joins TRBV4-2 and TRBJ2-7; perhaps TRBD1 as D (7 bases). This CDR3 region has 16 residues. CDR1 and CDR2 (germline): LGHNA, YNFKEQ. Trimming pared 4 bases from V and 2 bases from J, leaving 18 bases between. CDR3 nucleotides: TGTGCCAGCAGCCCTACGGGGGACAGCTCCCCCTACGAGCAGTACTTC. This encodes CASSPTGDSSPYEQYF.

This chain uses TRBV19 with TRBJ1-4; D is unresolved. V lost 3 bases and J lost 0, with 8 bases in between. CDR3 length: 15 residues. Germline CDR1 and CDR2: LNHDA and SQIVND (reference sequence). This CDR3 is CASSIGPATNEKLFF. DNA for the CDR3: TGTGCCAGTAGTATTGGCCCAGCAACTAATGAAAAACTGTTTTTT.

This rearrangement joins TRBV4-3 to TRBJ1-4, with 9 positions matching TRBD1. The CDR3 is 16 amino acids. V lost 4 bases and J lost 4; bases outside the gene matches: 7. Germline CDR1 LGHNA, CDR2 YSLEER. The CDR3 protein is CASSPQLDRGNEKLFF. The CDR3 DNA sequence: TGCGCCAGCAGCCCGCAACTGGACAGGGGTAATGAAAAACTGTTTTTT.

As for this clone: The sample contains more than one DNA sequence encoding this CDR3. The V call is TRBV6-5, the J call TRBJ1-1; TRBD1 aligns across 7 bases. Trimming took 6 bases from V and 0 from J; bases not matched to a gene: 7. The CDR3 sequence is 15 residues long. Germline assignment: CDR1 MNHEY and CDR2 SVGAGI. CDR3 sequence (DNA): TGTGCCAGCAGCCGGGACAGTCGGATGAACACTGAAGCTTTCTTT. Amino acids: CASSRDSRMNTEAFF.

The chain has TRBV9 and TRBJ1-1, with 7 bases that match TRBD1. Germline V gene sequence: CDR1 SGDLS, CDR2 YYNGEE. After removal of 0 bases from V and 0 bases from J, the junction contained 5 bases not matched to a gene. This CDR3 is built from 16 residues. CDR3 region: CASSVGTGLMNTEAFF. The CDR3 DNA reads TGTGCCAGCAGCGTAGGGACAGGTCTCATGAACACTGAAGCTTTCTTT. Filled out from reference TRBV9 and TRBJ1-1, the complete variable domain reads DSGVTQTPKHLITATGQRVTLRCSPRSGDLSVYWYQQSLDQGLQFLIQYYNGEERAKGNILERFSAQQFPDLHSELNLSSLELGDSALYFCASSVGTGLMNTEAFFGQGTRLTVV.

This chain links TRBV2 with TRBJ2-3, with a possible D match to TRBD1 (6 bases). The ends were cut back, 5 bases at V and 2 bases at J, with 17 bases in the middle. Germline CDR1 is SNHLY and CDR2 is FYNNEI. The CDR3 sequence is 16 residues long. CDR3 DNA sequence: TGTGCCAGCAGTCGCCTTACAGGGATTTCCACAGATACGCAGTATTTT. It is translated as CASSRLTGISTDTQYF. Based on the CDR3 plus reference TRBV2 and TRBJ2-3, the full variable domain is EPEVTQTPSHQVTQMGQEVILRCVPISNHLYFYWYRQILGQKVEFLVSFYNNEISEKSEIFDDQFSVERPDGSNFTLKIRSTKLEDSAMYFCASSRLTGISTDTQYFGPGTRLTVL.

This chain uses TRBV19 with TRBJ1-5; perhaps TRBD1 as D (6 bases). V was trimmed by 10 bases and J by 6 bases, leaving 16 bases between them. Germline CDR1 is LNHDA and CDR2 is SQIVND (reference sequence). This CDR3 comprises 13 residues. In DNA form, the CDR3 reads TGTGCCACCCTCGCAGTCAGGGGTCAGCCCCAGCATTTT. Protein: CATLAVRGQPQHF.

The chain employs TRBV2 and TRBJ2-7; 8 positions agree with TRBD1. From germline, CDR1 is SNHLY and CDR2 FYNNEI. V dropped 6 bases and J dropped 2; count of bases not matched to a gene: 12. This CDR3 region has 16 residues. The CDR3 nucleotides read TGTGCCAGCAGGAAGTCCCGGGACAGGTTTACCTACGAGCAGTACTTC. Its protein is CASRKSRDRFTYEQYF.

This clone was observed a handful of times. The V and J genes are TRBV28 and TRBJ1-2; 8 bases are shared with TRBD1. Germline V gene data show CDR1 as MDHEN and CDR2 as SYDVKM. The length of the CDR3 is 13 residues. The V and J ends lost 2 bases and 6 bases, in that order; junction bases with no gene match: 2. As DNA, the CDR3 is TGTGCCAGCAGTTTAACAGGGGGGAATGGCTACACCTTC. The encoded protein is CASSLTGGNGYTF.

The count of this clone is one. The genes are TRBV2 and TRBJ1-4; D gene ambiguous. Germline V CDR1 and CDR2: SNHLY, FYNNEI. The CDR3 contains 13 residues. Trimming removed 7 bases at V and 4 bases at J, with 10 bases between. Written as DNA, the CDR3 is TGTGCCAGCATCGAGGAAGTTAATGAAAAACTGTTTTTT. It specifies CASIEEVNEKLFF.

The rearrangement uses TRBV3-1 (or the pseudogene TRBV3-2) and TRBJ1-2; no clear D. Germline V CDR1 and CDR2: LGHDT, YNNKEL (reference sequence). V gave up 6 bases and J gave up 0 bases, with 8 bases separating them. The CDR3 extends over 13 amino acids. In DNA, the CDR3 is TGTGCCAGCAGTCCAGGTTCTAACTATGGCTACACCTTC. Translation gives CASSPGSNYGYTF.